This entry lists 4 T cell receptor beta chains sequenced from one sample in a study of cytomegalovirus exposure and HLA in healthy donors (dated by TCRdb to 2016 to 2017). The library was built by means of the immunoSEQ multiplex PCR assay. A mixture of 60 forward primers for TCR Vbeta segments and 13 reverse primers for TCR Jbeta segments was used in the multiplex PCR. In TCRdb, the immuneACCESS table is reduced to in-frame sequences with V and J assigned. These tables do not hold every clone; where another copy was compared, an unresolved V gene accounts for under half, and the others remain unexplained. For this sample there are 50,000 or so clones; 65% to 80% appear just once. The leading ten clones occupy around 10% of the sample. The sequencing input was PBMCs. These receptor sequences come from a woman aged 50 to 60 in good health and CMV-seronegative.

This clone appeared once. This rearrangement joins TRBV28 to TRBJ2-5; perhaps TRBD1 as D (6 bases). Germline V gene lookup returns CDR1 MDHEN and CDR2 SYDVKM. The CDR3 totals 17 residues. Trimming left V 2 bases short and J 0 bases short, with 16 bases between. This chain's CDR3 is CASSLNPLTGYQETQYF. The CDR3 nucleotides are TGTGCCAGCAGTTTAAACCCCCTAACAGGGTACCAAGAGACCCAGTACTTC.

In regard to this clone: The germline gene is not matched at one end of the junction; a read error may be the cause. J is TRBJ1-5 and V is TRBV6-1, with 10 bases fitting TRBD1. Germline V gene data show CDR1 as MNHNS and CDR2 as SASEGT. The length of the CDR3 is 14 residues. The CDR3 here is CASIPTGGNQPQHF. CDR3 nucleotide sequence: TGTGCCAGCATTCCGACAGGGGGCAACCAGCCCCAGCATTTT.

This clone was observed once. This chain joins TRBV30 and TRBJ2-5; 12 nucleotides match TRBD2. V lost 3 bases, J lost 5 bases, and 13 bases stayed unmatched. This CDR3 has 17 amino acids. Germline V gene sequence: CDR1 GTSNPN, CDR2 SVGIG (reference sequence). CDR3 coding DNA: TGTGCCTGGAGGGTCAGACTAGCGGGAGAGGGGGGGGAGACCCAGTACTTC. Translating gives CAWRVRLAGEGGETQYF.

The genes are TRBV14 and TRBJ2-1, with TRBD2 as a possible D gene (6 bases). Per germline, CDR1 SGHDN and CDR2 FVKESK. CDR3 length: 12 amino acids. V was trimmed by 4 bases and J by 9 bases, leaving 10 bases between them. The CDR3 sequence: CASSPGGSEQFF. The CDR3 bases are TGTGCCAGCAGCCCTGGAGGGAGTGAGCAGTTCTTC.